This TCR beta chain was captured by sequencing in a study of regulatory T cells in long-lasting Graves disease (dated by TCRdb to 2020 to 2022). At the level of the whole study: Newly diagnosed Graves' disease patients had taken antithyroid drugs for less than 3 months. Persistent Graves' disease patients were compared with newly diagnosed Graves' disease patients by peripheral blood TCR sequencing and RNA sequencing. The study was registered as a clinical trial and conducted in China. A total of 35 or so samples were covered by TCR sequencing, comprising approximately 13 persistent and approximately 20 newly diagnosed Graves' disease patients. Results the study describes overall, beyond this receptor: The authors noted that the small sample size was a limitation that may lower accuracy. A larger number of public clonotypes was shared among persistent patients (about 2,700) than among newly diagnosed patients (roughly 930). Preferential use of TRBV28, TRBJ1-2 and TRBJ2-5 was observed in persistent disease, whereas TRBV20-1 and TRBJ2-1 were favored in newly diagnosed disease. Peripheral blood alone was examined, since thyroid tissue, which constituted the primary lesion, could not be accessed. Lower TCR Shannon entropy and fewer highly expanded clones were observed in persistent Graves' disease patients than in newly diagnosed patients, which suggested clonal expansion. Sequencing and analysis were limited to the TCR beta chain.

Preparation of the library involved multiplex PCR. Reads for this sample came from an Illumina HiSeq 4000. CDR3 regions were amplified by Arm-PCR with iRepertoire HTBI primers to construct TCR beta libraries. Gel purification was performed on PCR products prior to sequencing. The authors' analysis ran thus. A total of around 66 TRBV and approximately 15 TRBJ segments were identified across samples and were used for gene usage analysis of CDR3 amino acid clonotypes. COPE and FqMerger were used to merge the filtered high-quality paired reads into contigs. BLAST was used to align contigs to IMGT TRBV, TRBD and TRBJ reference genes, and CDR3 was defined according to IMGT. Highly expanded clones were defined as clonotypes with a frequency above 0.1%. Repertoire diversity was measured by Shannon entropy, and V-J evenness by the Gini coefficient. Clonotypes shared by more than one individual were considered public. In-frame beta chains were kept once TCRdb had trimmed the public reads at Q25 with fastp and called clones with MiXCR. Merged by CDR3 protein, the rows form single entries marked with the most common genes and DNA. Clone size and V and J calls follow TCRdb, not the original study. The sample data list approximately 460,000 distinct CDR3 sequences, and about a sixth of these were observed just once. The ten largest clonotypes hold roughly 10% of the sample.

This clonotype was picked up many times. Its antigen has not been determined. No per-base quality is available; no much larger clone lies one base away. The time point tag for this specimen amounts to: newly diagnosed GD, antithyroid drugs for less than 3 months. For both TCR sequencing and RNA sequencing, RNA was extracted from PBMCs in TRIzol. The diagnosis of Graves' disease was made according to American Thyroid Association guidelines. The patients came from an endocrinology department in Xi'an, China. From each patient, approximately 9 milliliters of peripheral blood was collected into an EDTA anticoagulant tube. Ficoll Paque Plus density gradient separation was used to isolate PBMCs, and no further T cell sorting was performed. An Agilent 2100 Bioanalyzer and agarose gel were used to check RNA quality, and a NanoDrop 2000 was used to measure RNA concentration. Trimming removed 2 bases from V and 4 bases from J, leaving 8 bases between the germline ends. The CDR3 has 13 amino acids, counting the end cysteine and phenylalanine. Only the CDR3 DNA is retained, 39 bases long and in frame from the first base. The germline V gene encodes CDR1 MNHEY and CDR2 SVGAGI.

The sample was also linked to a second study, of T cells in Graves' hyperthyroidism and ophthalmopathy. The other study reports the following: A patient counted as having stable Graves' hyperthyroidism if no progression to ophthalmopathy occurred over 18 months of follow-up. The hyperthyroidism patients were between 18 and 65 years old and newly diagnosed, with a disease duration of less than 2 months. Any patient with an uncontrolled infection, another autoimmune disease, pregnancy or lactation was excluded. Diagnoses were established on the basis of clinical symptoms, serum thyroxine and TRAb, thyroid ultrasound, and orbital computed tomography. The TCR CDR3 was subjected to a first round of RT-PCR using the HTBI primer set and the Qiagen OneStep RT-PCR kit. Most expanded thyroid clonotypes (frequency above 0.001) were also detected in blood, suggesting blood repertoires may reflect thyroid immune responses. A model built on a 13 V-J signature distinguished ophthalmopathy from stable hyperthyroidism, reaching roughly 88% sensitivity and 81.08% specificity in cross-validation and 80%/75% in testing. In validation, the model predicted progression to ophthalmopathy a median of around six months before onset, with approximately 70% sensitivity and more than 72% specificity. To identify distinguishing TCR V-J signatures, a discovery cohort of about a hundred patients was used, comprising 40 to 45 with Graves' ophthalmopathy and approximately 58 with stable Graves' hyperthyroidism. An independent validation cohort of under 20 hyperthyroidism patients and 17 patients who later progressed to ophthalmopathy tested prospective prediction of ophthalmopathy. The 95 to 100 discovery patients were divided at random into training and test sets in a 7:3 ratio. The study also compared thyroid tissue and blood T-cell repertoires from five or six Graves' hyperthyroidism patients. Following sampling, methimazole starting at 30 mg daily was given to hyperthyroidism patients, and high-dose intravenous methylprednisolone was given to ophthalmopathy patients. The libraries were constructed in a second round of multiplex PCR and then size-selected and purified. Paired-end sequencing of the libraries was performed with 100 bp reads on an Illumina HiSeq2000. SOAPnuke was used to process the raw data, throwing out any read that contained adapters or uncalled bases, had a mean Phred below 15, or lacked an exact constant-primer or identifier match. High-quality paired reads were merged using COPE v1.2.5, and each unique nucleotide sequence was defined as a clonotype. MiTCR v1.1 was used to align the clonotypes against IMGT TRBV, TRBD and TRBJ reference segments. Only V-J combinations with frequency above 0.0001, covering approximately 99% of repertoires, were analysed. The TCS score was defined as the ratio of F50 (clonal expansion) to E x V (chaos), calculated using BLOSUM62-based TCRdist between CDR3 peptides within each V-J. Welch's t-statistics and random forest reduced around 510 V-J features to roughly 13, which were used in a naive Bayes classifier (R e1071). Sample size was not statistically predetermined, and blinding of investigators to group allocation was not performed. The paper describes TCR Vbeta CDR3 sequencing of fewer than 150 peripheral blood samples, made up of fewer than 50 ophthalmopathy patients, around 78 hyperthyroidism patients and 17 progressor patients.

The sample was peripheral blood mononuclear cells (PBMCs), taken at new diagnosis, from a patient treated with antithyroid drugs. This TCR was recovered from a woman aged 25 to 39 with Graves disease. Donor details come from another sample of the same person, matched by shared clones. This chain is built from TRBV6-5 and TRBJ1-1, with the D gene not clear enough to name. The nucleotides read TGTGCCAGCAGTTACGGGCAAGTCACTGAAGCTTTCTTT. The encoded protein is CASSYGQVTEAFF.